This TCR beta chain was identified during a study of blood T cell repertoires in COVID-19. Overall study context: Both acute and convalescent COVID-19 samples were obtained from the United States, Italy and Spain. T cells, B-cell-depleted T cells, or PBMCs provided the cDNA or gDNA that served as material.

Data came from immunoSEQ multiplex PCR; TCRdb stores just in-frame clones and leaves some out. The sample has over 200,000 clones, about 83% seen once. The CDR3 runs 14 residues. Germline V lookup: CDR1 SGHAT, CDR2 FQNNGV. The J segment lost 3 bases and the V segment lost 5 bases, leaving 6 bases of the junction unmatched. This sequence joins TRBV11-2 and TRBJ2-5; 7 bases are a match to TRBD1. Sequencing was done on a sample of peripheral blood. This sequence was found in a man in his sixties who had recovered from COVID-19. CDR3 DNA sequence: TGTGCCAGCAGCCGAGACAGGGTAGAAGAGACCCAGTACTTC. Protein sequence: CASSRDRVEETQYF.